The rows below give T cell receptor beta chains drawn from one sample of a study of control samples from healthy donors and cancer patients. Profiled with immunoSEQ multiplex PCR; TCRdb holds only in-frame clones, not every one. The data hold 74,000 or so clones, with 89% observed a single time. The sample comprised blood. These receptors all stem from a man between 45 and 60 years old in good health. Each CDR3 is given with its conserved first and last residue. The D gene is left open where the match is weak. Where a row states a size, it is once, few, many or the class of an expanded clone; other rows omit it.

-	-	TRBV5-4	TRBJ1-1	CASSLLGDTEAFF	TGTGCCAGCAGCTTGTTGGGAGACACTGAAGCTTTCTTT
-	-	TRBV6-2/TRBV6-3	TRBJ2-5	CASSSQRAQETQYF	TGTGCCAGCAGTTCCCAGCGAGCCCAAGAGACCCAGTACTTC
-	-	TRBV5-6	TRBJ1-1	CASSPGPGVPEAFF	TGTGCCAGCAGCCCGGGACCAGGGGTACCTGAAGCTTTCTTT
-	-	TRBV29-1	TRBJ2-3	CSVDSGTDTQYF	TGCAGCGTTGACAGTGGCACAGATACGCAGTATTTT
-	-	TRBV19	TRBJ2-2	CASSGGTNTGELFF	TGTGCCAGTAGTGGAGGGACGAACACCGGGGAGCTGTTTTTT
-	-	TRBV11-3	TRBJ1-6	CASSFSGDGNSPLHF	TGTGCCAGCAGCTTTTCTGGGGATGGCAATTCACCCCTCCACTTT
-	TRBD1	TRBV6-5	TRBJ1-4	CASRTGRSNEKLFF	TGTGCCAGCAGGACAGGGCGATCTAATGAAAAACTGTTTTTT
-	-	TRBV10-3	TRBJ1-5	CAISPGPLGNQPQHF	TGTGCCATCAGCCCCGGGCCCTTGGGGAATCAGCCCCAGCATTTT
-	-	TRBV5-4	TRBJ2-3	CASSPVLQDTQYF	TGTGCCAGCAGCCCGGTACTTCAGGATACGCAGTATTTT
-	-	TRBV2	TRBJ2-7	CASCPGRSYEQYF	TGTGCCAGCTGCCCGGGACGGTCCTACGAGCAGTACTTC
-	-	TRBV10-3	TRBJ2-7	CAISEDLTYEQYF	TGTGCCATCAGTGAGGACCTTACCTACGAGCAGTACTTC
-	-	TRBV24-1	TRBJ2-2	CATSDLRQGGNTGELFF	TGTGCCACCAGTGATTTACGTCAGGGGGGCAACACCGGGGAGCTGTTTTTT
-	TRBD1	TRBV25-1	TRBJ1-5	CASSEPRDRAYPPQHF	TGTGCCAGCAGTGAGCCCCGGGACAGGGCCTATCCGCCCCAGCATTTT
-	-	TRBV5-6	TRBJ1-2	CASSSQGRDGYTF	TGTGCCAGCAGCTCGCAGGGGCGGGATGGCTACACCTTC
-	-	TRBV4-3	TRBJ2-1	CASSQAPAGTRDNEQFF	TGCGCCAGCAGCCAAGCCCCAGCTGGGACAAGAGACAATGAGCAGTTCTTC
-	-	TRBV7-7	TRBJ2-5	CASSLTWSSETQYF	TGTGCCAGCAGCCTCACCTGGTCCAGCGAAACCCAGTACTTC
-	-	TRBV3-1/TRBV3-2	TRBJ2-1	CASSQGLASHNEQFF	TGTGCCAGCAGCCAAGGTCTGGCCAGCCACAATGAGCAGTTCTTC
-	-	TRBV3-1/TRBV3-2	TRBJ2-7	CASSHLSYEQYF	TGTGCCAGCAGCCATTTATCCTACGAGCAGTACTTC
once	TRBD1	TRBV19	TRBJ2-7	CASSTRDRGIYEQYF	TGTGCCAGTAGTACCCGGGACAGGGGAATCTACGAGCAGTACTTC
-	TRBD1	TRBV7-2	TRBJ1-1	CASSIGQVGMQAEAFF	TGTGCCAGCAGCATCGGACAGGTTGGTATGCAAGCTGAAGCTTTCTTT
-	-	TRBV5-1	TRBJ2-1	CASSLEAWGEQFF	TGCGCCAGCAGCTTGGAAGCCTGGGGGGAGCAGTTCTTC
-	-	TRBV6-5	TRBJ2-5	CASSPMIEGQETQYF	TGTGCCAGCAGTCCGATGATCGAGGGCCAGGAGACCCAGTACTTC
-	-	TRBV11-2	TRBJ1-3	CASRISGNTIYF	TGTGCCAGCCGAATCTCTGGAAACACCATATATTTT
-	-	TRBV19	TRBJ1-5	CASSIRIAIQPQHF	TGTGCCAGTAGTATTAGGATCGCTATCCAGCCCCAGCATTTT
-	TRBD1	TRBV6-5	TRBJ1-3	CASREGQGTDTIYF	TGTGCCAGCAGGGAGGGACAGGGTACCGACACCATATATTTT
-	TRBD1	TRBV10-3	TRBJ2-6	CAIRTGTVLPGSGANVLTF	TGTGCCATCAGGACGGGGACAGTGCTTCCGGGCTCTGGGGCCAACGTCCTGACTTTC
-	-	TRBV20-1	TRBJ1-2	CSATAVRGYTF	TGCAGTGCTACGGCCGTACGGGGCTACACCTTC
few	-	TRBV3-1/TRBV3-2	TRBJ2-5	CASSQGSPQETQYF	TGTGCCAGCAGCCAAGGTAGTCCTCAAGAGACCCAGTACTTC
-	-	TRBV3-1/TRBV3-2	TRBJ1-2	CASSPQAGPYGYTF	TGTGCCAGCAGCCCTCAGGCAGGGCCCTATGGCTACACCTTC
-	TRBD1	TRBV10-2	TRBJ1-2	CASRGETGANYGYTF	TGCGCCAGCAGAGGAGAGACAGGGGCTAACTATGGCTACACCTTC
-	TRBD1	TRBV7-9	TRBJ1-3	CASRSPLGQGAPGNTIYF	TGTGCCAGCAGGAGTCCACTAGGACAGGGGGCCCCTGGAAACACCATATATTTT
-	-	TRBV7-8	TRBJ1-2	CASSLGWGNGSPNYGYTF	TGTGCCAGCAGCTTAGGTTGGGGGAACGGGTCGCCCAACTATGGCTACACCTTC
-	-	TRBV19	TRBJ2-7	CASSTSRDTPYEQYF	TGTGCCAGTAGCACCAGCCGGGACACCCCCTACGAGCAGTACTTC
-	TRBD2	TRBV14	TRBJ2-1	CASSQGYKGLAGGPSSYNEQFF	TGTGCCAGCAGCCAAGGATATAAGGGACTAGCGGGGGGCCCCAGCTCCTACAATGAGCAGTTCTTC
-	-	TRBV2	TRBJ2-3	CASRGTRQARTISDTQYF	TGTGCCAGCCGGGGGACTCGTCAGGCCCGGACCATATCAGATACGCAGTATTTT
-	-	TRBV19	TRBJ1-5	CASSVQGRGNQPQHF	TGTGCCAGTAGCGTCCAGGGAAGGGGCAATCAGCCCCAGCATTTT
-	-	TRBV6-1	TRBJ2-7	CASSDFWYVTESSYEQYF	TGTGCCAGCAGTGATTTCTGGTATGTAACCGAAAGCTCCTACGAGCAGTACTTC
-	-	TRBV12-5	TRBJ1-2	CASGLFTDGGYGYTF	TGTGCTAGTGGTTTGTTTACCGACGGGGGCTATGGCTACACCTTC
-	TRBD2	TRBV11-3	TRBJ2-2	CASSLGGLVGFSGELFF	TGTGCCAGCAGCTTAGGGGGACTAGTCGGTTTTTCCGGGGAGCTGTTTTTT
once	-	TRBV18	TRBJ1-4	CASSYEQSTNEKLFF	TGTGCCAGCTCATACGAGCAGTCAACTAATGAAAAACTGTTTTTT
-	-	TRBV4-3	TRBJ1-2	CASSQGRGDYGYTF	TGCGCCAGCAGCCAAGGTCGCGGCGACTATGGCTACACCTTC
-	-	TRBV24-1	TRBJ2-5	CATSAWDGRQETQYF	TGTGCCACCAGTGCCTGGGACGGCCGCCAAGAGACCCAGTACTTC
once	-	TRBV20-1	TRBJ1-1	CSAGDGTEAFF	TGCAGTGCCGGAGACGGCACTGAAGCTTTCTTT
-	-	TRBV6-6	TRBJ2-3	CASKQAPAGEADTQYF	TGTGCCAGCAAACAGGCCCCGGCAGGGGAGGCGGATACGCAGTATTTT
-	-	TRBV5-1	TRBJ1-4	CASSIGPGSEKLFF	TGCGCCAGCAGCATCGGACCAGGGAGTGAAAAACTGTTTTTT
-	-	TRBV4-1	TRBJ1-4	CASSQVWGEKLFF	TGCGCCAGCAGCCAAGTTTGGGGGGAAAAACTGTTTTTT
-	TRBD2	TRBV5-1	TRBJ2-3	CASSLLAGGSTDTQYF	TGCGCCAGCAGCTTGCTAGCGGGGGGTAGCACAGATACGCAGTATTTT
-	-	TRBV5-1	TRBJ1-2	CASSTESGYTF	TGCGCCAGCAGCACTGAGAGCGGCTACACCTTC
-	-	TRBV4-2	TRBJ1-1	CASSQDRGITEAFF	TGTGCCAGCAGCCAAGACCGGGGCATCACTGAAGCTTTCTTT
-	-	TRBV5-6	TRBJ1-2	CASSLSALNRYTF	TGTGCCAGCAGCTTGTCGGCATTAAATCGCTACACCTTC
-	-	TRBV10-1	TRBJ2-3	CASSDEGGTDTQYF	TGCGCCAGCAGTGATGAGGGTGGCACAGATACGCAGTATTTT
once	TRBD1	TRBV18	TRBJ2-4	CASSPLDRGGIQYF	TGTGCCAGCTCACCTCTCGACAGGGGAGGCATTCAGTACTTC
-	-	TRBV5-1	TRBJ1-1	CASSLDFYTEAFF	TGCGCCAGCAGCTTGGATTTCTACACTGAAGCTTTCTTT
-	TRBD1	TRBV18	TRBJ1-1	CASSRGQGVDTEAFF	TGTGCCAGCTCACGGGGACAGGGGGTCGACACTGAAGCTTTCTTT
-	-	TRBV24-1	TRBJ1-2	CATSDPQGHGYTF	TGTGCCACCAGTGACCCACAGGGCCATGGCTACACCTTC
-	TRBD1	TRBV30	TRBJ1-5	CAWSPRTGISNQPQHF	TGTGCCTGGAGTCCCCGGACAGGAATTAGCAATCAGCCCCAGCATTTT
-	-	TRBV29-1	TRBJ1-1	CSSRPIGTPWEAFF	TGCAGCTCGAGGCCCATAGGGACGCCGTGGGAGGCTTTCTTT